In this sample, the clone carrying this T cell receptor beta chain turned up many times. As yet, its antigen is unknown. This CDR3 region has 14 residues. V lost 5 bases to trimming and J lost 4 bases, with 14 bases between them. Per the germline V gene, CDR1 is SGHKS and CDR2 is YYEKEE (reference sequence). These data originate in a study of tumor and adjacent non-tumor tissue in lung cancer. The overall study: Histology: about a dozen adenocarcinoma, a couple of squamous cell carcinoma, 1 small cell lung cancer.

Study-level results: Top 100 clones took a larger repertoire share in normal lung.

The template was RNA from unsorted bulk tissue. More than 3 cm separated this lung sample from the edge of the tumor. Three rounds of nested PCR, following a modified ARM-PCR protocol, produced the TCRbeta library. TCRdb processed the multiplex PCR reads anew with MiXCR; each CDR3 protein has one entry. This repertoire shows 75,000 to 80,000 distinct CDR3 sequences, approximately 82% found once; its top ten account for around 43%. This receptor was obtained from a man in his 70s with non-small cell lung cancer. The rearrangement joins TRBV5-5 to TRBJ2-3, with D perhaps matching TRBD2 (6 bases). The specimen sequenced was distant non-tumor lung tissue. The CDR3, as DNA: TGTGCCAGCAGGCGAGCAGCGGGCTCAGATACGCAGTATTTT. It yields the protein CASRRAAGSDTQYF. The full variable domain, completed using reference TRBV5-5 and TRBJ2-3, is DAGVTQSPTHLIKTRGQQVTLRCSPISGHKSVSWYQQVLGQGPQFIFQYYEKEERGRGNFPDRFSARQFPNYSSELNVNALLLGDSALYLCASRRAAGSDTQYFGPGTRLTVL.